The clone carrying this TCR beta chain was counted between two and nine times. The target antigen is unknown. V gave up 4 bases and J gave up 5 bases; unmatched junction bases: 4. CDR1 and CDR2 from the germline V gene are SGHKS and YYEKEE (reference sequence). The CDR3 is 15 amino acids. This entry belongs to a study of identical twins. Study results and caveats: Conclusions leaned on cross-sectional statistical analysis and did not track the same donors over time. Twins shared out-of-frame alpha sequences with excess low generation probability.

In TCRdb, the 5' RACE reads were re-called with MiXCR into one record per CDR3 protein. The table has under 500,000 distinct CDR3 sequences, roughly an eighth seen once. Separately, the same data were catalogued under a study of yellow fever vaccine responses in identical twins.

The rearrangement uses TRBV5-5 and TRBJ2-1, with 12 bases matching TRBD2. The sample consisted of CD4+ T cells sorted from blood. This receptor was obtained from a woman aged 18-29 years in good health. CDR3 sequence reads: CASSKTSGGNNEQFF. CDR3 nucleotide sequence: TGTGCCAGCAGCAAGACTAGCGGGGGCAACAATGAGCAGTTCTTC. Variable domain in full (rest from reference TRBV5-5 and TRBJ2-1): DAGVTQSPTHLIKTRGQQVTLRCSPISGHKSVSWYQQVLGQGPQFIFQYYEKEERGRGNFPDRFSARQFPNYSSELNVNALLLGDSALYLCASSKTSGGNNEQFFGPGTRLTVL.